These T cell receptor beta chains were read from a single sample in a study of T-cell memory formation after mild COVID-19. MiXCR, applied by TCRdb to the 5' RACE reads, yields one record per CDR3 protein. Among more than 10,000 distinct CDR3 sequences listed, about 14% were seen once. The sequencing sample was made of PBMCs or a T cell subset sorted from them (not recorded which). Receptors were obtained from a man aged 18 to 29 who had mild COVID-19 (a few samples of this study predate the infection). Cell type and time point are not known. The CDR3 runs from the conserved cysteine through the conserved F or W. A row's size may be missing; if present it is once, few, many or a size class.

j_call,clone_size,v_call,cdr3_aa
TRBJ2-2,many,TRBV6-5,CASSDALGLAGGPNTGELFF
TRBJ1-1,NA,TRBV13,CASSFIRTVIHDTEAFF
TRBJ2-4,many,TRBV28,CASSTVLGNIQYF
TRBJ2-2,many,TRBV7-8,CASSLVGPSPGQSYGNTGELFF
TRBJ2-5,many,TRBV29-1,CSVEEAGQETQYF
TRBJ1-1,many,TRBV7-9,CASSRFDSSPEAFF
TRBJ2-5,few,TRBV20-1,CSALGHERGSRHAEETQYF
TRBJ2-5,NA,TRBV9,CASSPRGGWTQYF
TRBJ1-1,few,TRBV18,CASSPQDTVNTEAFF
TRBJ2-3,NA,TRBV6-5,CASRAGATDTQYF
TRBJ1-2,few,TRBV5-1,CASSLAPRVGWIDGYTF
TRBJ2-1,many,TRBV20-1,CSATQDRGLVDEQFF
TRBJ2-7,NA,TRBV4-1,CASSLANERLYEQYF
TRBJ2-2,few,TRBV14,CASSQVSRETGELFF
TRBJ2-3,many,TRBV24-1,CATSDRTADTQYF
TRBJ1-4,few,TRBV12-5,CAGIPGQGNEKLFF
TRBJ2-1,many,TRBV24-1,CATSDLLQYEQFF
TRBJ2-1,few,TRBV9,CASSVVGGVGQAVSSYNEQFF
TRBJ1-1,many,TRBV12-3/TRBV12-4,CASRGTTGVIAFF
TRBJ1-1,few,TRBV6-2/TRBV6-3,CASRTSQANTEAFF
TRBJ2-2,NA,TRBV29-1,CSVEQGRGSGELFF
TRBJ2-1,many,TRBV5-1,CASSLLGSYNEQFF
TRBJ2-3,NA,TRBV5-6,CASSSPYRGITGTDTQYF
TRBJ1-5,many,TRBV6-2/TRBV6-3,CAAGAGASSPQHF
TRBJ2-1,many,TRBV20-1,CSARAVTESSYNEQFF
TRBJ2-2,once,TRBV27,CASSLNTGELFF
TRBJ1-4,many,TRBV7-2,CASSLLPPDRVRPNEKLFF
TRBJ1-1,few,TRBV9,CASSPRRELNTEAFF
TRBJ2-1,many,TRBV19,CASSITGRYNEQFF
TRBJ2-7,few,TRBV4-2,CDSSQGATFSYEQYF
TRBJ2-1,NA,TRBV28,CASRRTGTGGLNEQFF
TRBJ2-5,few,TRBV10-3,CAISPSGGAETQYF
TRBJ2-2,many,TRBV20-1,CSARLRGTNTGELFF
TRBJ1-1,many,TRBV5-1,CASSAQAVTEAFF
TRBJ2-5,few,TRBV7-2,CASSLDAQGAAQYF
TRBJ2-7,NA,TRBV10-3,CAISAGGDYEQYF
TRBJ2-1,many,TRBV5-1,CASSWGAGGRYEQFF
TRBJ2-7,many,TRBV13,CASSLSQTHLYEQYF
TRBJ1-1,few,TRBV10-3,CAISDLDAGTGRGATEAFF
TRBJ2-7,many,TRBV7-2,CASSSGGSSYEQYF
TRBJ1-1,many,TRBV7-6,CASSVGAGAANTEAFF
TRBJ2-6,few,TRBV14,CASSPYGVGANVLTF
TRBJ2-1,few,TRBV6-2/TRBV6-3,CASSRSGGPGNEQFF
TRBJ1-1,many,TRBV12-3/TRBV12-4,CASSPGYTEAFF
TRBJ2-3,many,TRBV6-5,CASSYSIFSDTQYF
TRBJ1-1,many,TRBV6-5,CASSLQGNTEAFF
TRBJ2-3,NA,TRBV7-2,CASSLIAGAGDTQYF
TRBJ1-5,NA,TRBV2,CASSPGLDQPQHF
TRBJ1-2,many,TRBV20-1,CSAGPGYGKGYTF
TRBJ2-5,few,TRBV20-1,CSARDPPRGGYQETQYF